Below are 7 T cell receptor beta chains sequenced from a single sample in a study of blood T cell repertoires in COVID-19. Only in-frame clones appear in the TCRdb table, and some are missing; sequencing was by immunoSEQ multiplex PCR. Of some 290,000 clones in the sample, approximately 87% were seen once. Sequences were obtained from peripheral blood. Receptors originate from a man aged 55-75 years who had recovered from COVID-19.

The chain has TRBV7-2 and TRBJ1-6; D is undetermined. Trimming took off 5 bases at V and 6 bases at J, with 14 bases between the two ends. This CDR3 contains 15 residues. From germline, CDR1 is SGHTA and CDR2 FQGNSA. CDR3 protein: CASSVREGLNSPLHF. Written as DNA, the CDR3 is TGTGCCAGCAGCGTGCGGGAAGGGCTTAATTCACCCCTCCACTTT.

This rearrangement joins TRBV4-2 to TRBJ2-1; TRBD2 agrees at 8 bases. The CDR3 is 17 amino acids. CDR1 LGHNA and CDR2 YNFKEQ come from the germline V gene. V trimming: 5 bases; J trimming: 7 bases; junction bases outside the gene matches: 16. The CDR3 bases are TGTGCCAGCAGCGCCCCCCCTGGCGGGAGGAGTGAGAATGAGCAGTTCTTC. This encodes CASSAPPGGRSENEQFF.

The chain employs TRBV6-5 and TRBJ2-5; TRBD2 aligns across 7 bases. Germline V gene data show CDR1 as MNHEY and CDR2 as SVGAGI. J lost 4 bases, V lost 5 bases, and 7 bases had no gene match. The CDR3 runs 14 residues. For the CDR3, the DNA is TGTGCCAGCAGTAGAGCGGGACGGGCAGAGACCCAGTACTTC. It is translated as CASSRAGRAETQYF.

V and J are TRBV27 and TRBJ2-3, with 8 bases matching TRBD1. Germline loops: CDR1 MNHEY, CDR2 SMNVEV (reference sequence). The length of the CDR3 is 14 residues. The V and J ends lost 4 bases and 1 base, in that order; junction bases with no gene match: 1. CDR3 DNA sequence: TGTGCCAGCAGTTCGACAGGGGGCACAGATACGCAGTATTTT. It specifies CASSSTGGTDTQYF.

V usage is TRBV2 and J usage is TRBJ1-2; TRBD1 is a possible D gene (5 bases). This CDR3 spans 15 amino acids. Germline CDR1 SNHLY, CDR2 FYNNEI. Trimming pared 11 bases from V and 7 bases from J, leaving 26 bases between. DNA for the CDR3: TGTGCCGGAGCTGAGTTGGGCCAGATAGGGGCTGGCTACACCTTC. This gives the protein CAGAELGQIGAGYTF. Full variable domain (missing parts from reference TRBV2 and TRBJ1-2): EPEVTQTPSHQVTQMGQEVILRCVPISNHLYFYWYRQILGQKVEFLVSFYNNEISEKSEIFDDQFSVERPDGSNFTLKIRSTKLEDSAMYFCAGAELGQIGAGYTFGSGTRLTVV.

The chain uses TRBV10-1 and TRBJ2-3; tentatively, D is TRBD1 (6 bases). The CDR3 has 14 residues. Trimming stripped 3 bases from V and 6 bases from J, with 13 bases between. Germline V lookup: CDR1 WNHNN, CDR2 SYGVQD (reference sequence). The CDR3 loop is CASSDLPRGDTQYF. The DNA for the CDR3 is TGCGCCAGCAGTGACCTCCCGAGGGGGGATACGCAGTATTTT.

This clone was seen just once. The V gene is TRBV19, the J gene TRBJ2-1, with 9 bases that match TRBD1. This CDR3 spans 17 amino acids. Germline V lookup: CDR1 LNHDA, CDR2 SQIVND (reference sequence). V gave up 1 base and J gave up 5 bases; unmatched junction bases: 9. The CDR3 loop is CASSIVDGQGPHNEQFF. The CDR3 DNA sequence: TGTGCCAGTAGTATAGTTGACGGACAGGGGCCCCACAATGAGCAGTTCTTC.